Following are 13 T cell receptor beta chains from one sample sequenced in a study of healthy donors' naive CD4 and CD8 T cells. Starting from about 470 ng of total RNA, TCR libraries were made with linear amplification. TCRdb re-derived calls from the reads in MiXCR, one entry per CDR3 protein. The table records about 180,000 distinct CDR3 sequences, about 76% of them present only once. Material for sequencing was naive CD4+ and CD8+ T cells sorted from blood, pooled from several donors. The receptors were gathered from a pool of human donors in good health; the sample pools cells from several healthy donors.

This clonotype has a single count. The CDR3 loop is CSVVWTGLEKLFF. The DNA of the CDR3 is TGCAGCGTTGTCTGGACAGGGCTTGAAAAACTGTTTTTT. The chain links TRBV29-1 to TRBJ1-4; 8 bases fit TRBD1. Germline lookup yields CDR1 SQVTM and CDR2 ANQGSEA. V trimming: 4 bases; J trimming: 7 bases; junction bases outside the gene matches: 5. The CDR3 length is 13 residues.

The rearrangement links TRBV29-1 to TRBJ2-3; 11 bases are shared with TRBD2. Germline values: CDR1 SQVTM, CDR2 ANQGSEA. V shed 4 bases, J shed 2 bases, and the junction held 2 bases outside the gene matches. This CDR3 is built from 14 residues. CDR3 sequence reads: CSVGTSGSTDTQYF. CDR3 sequence (DNA): TGCAGCGTTGGGACTAGCGGGTCCACAGATACGCAGTATTTT.

This chain joins TRBV29-1 and TRBJ2-1; 13 bases fit TRBD2. With V trimmed by 6 bases and J by 4 bases, 3 bases remained unmatched. The CDR3 is made up of 14 amino acids. The germline V gene encodes CDR1 SQVTM and CDR2 ANQGSEA. CDR3 in DNA: TGCAGCGTGGAGACTAGCGGGAGGTACAATGAGCAGTTCTTC. This codes for CSVETSGRYNEQFF.

The chain couples TRBV11-2 to TRBJ2-1; no definite D call. Looked up from germline, CDR1 is SGHAT and CDR2 is FQNNGV. Trimming removed 0 bases at V and 8 bases at J, with 11 bases between. This CDR3 region has 14 residues. The CDR3 loop reads CASSLERLNYEQFF. Written as DNA, the CDR3 is TGTGCCAGCAGCTTAGAGCGGTTGAACTATGAGCAGTTCTTC. Filled out from reference TRBV11-2 and TRBJ2-1, the complete variable domain reads EAGVAQSPRYKIIEKRQSVAFWCNPISGHATLYWYQQILGQGPKLLIQFQNNGVVDDSQLPKDRFSAERLKGVDSTLKIQPAKLEDSAVYLCASSLERLNYEQFFGPGTRLTVL.

The CDR3 sequence is CAWALQGYEQYF. CDR3 sequence (DNA): TGTGCCTGGGCCTTACAGGGTTACGAGCAGTACTTC. The rearrangement uses TRBV30 and TRBJ2-7; tentative D call: TRBD1 (6 bases). CDR3 length: 12 amino acids. The V and J ends lost 5 bases and 4 bases respectively, with 12 bases between them. Germline CDR1 and CDR2: GTSNPN and SVGIG (reference sequence).

The rearrangement joins TRBV27 to TRBJ1-2; no clear D. CDR1 MNHEY and CDR2 SMNVEV come from the germline V gene (reference sequence). Trimming removed 3 bases at V and 2 bases at J, with 10 bases between. The CDR3 is made up of 14 amino acids. In DNA form, the CDR3 reads TGTGCCAGCAGTTTCCGTCAGGAGAACTATGGCTACACCTTC. Translating it yields CASSFRQENYGYTF.

The V gene is TRBV29-1, the J gene TRBJ2-5; 15 nucleotides align to TRBD2. In germline, CDR1 is SQVTM, CDR2 ANQGSEA. The ends lost 6 bases at V and 2 bases at J; junction bases unmatched: 1. The CDR3 extends over 14 amino acids. The CDR3 DNA reads TGCAGCGTCGGACTAGCGGGAGGGCAAGAGACCCAGTACTTC. It translates to CSVGLAGGQETQYF.

The V gene is TRBV27, the J gene TRBJ2-5; 11 bases agree with TRBD1. CDR1 and CDR2 (germline): MNHEY, SMNVEV (reference sequence). The CDR3 totals 16 residues. Trimming cost V 5 bases and J 4 bases; bases outside gene matches: 9. CDR3 sequence (DNA): TGTGCCAGCAGTCCTCGGACAGGGGGCTTTCGAGAGACCCAGTACTTC. As protein: CASSPRTGGFRETQYF.

The CDR3 protein is CSVGSKGGRETQYF. Written as DNA, the CDR3 is TGCAGCGTTGGGTCGAAAGGCGGGCGCGAGACCCAGTACTTC. The genes are TRBV29-1 and TRBJ2-5; the D gene is possibly TRBD2 (5 bases). The CDR3 has 14 amino acids. Trimming cost V 4 bases and J 5 bases, with 17 bases left between them. The germline CDR1 and CDR2 sequences are SQVTM and ANQGSEA.

This clonotype occurred once. The chain recombines TRBV30 with TRBJ2-7; the D gene is possibly TRBD2 (5 bases). The V end lost 2 bases, the J end lost 3 bases, and 14 bases lay between the germline ends. Germline CDR1 is GTSNPN and CDR2 is SVGIG (reference sequence). CDR3 length: 14 amino acids. The CDR3: CAWSSGYGVYEQYF. For the CDR3, the DNA is TGTGCCTGGAGTAGCGGTTATGGGGTCTACGAGCAGTACTTC.

Worth noting for this clonotype: An end of the junction differs from the germline gene, which may be a read error. This sequence joins TRBV27 and TRBJ2-2; weak D call: TRBD2 (6 bases). Looked up from germline, CDR1 is MNHEY and CDR2 is SMNVEV (reference sequence). This CDR3 region has 13 residues. The CDR3 DNA is TGTGCCAGCAGTCCGCACATTGGCGGGGAGCTGCTTTTT. Amino acid sequence: CASSPHIGGELLF.

The chain uses TRBV7-8 and TRBJ1-1; 8 nucleotides line up with TRBD1. Germline V gene sequence: CDR1 SGHVS, CDR2 FQNEAQ. With 1 base clipped from V and 8 bases from J, the junction kept 3 bases outside the gene matches. CDR3 length equals 13 residues. The CDR3 reads CASSLGTGSEAFF. CDR3 nucleotides: TGTGCCAGCAGCTTAGGGACAGGGAGCGAAGCTTTCTTT.

J is TRBJ2-7 and V is TRBV20-1; D remains ambiguous. Trimming left V 2 bases short and J 1 base short, with 9 bases between. Germline CDR1 is DFQATT and CDR2 is SNEGSKA (reference sequence). This CDR3 has 13 amino acids. The DNA of the CDR3 is TGCAGTGCTAGAAATGGCTTTTCCTACGAGCAGTACTTC. Translated, it gives CSARNGFSYEQYF.